This T cell receptor (beta chain) was sequenced in a study of blood T cells in healthy people across ages. Then a second PCR, running roughly 7 to 11 cycles, was carried out with a sample-barcoded 5' primer and a J-beta primer mix. Via MiXCR, TCRdb re-called the 5' RACE reads, giving one row per CDR3 protein. This sample has roughly 1.6 million distinct CDR3 sequences, with around 36% found just once. This clonotype was seen a few times. Per germline, CDR1 SGHAT and CDR2 FQNNGV. Trimming removed 4 bases from V and 9 bases from J; junction bases left unmatched: 12. This CDR3 has 14 amino acids. The chain combines TRBV11-2 with TRBJ2-7; the match to TRBD1 covers 7 bases. The TCR sequence derives from a woman under 40 in good health. Sequenced: blood. The CDR3 spells CASSSGTVRPVQYF. The CDR3 DNA reads as TGTGCCAGCAGCTCCGGGACAGTACGACCGGTGCAGTACTTC.